The next 30 T cell receptor beta chains were all read from a single sample in a study of blood T cell repertoires in COVID-19. The assay was immunoSEQ multiplex PCR, and TCRdb's table has in-frame clones only and misses some. Here the sample spans 62,000 or so clones, 88% being singletons. The sample taken for sequencing was peripheral blood. These receptors were collected from a human donor in a cohort sampled during active COVID-19.

The chain combines TRBV5-1 with TRBJ1-3; D gene uncertain. V lost 4 bases and J 4 bases, leaving 18 bases between the germline ends. Germline assignment: CDR1 SGHRS and CDR2 YFSETQ. There are 16 residues in the CDR3. The chain's CDR3 is CASSVGLLIGGNTIYF. CDR3 nucleotides: TGCGCCAGCAGCGTAGGACTCCTAATCGGCGGAAACACCATATATTTT.

This chain connects TRBV28 to TRBJ2-7; possibly TRBD2 for D (6 bases). The CDR3 is 16 amino acids. The ends were cut back, 2 bases at V and 4 bases at J, with 18 bases in the middle. Germline V gene lookup returns CDR1 MDHEN and CDR2 SYDVKM. Here the CDR3 reads CASSLVSLARRYEQYF. The CDR3 DNA follows: TGTGCCAGCAGTTTAGTCAGTCTAGCGCGTAGGTACGAGCAGTACTTC.

J is TRBJ1-2 and V is TRBV5-5; tentative D call: TRBD1 (6 bases). Germline V CDR1 and CDR2: SGHKS, YYEKEE (reference sequence). This CDR3 is 13 amino acids long. Trimming removed 3 bases from V and 8 bases from J, with 14 bases in between. The CDR3 here is CASSYRVNLGYTF. DNA for the CDR3: TGTGCCAGCAGCTACAGGGTGAATTTGGGCTACACCTTC.

The chain carries TRBV11-2 and TRBJ2-2; no clear D. The CDR3 spans 15 residues. Germline-derived CDR1 and CDR2 are SGHAT and FQNNGV. Deletions cut 2 bases from V and 4 bases from J, with 11 bases between. The CDR3 loop is CASSLLWLPTGELFF. The CDR3 nucleotides read TGTGCCAGCAGCTTACTTTGGCTGCCCACCGGGGAGCTGTTTTTT.

The chain links TRBV5-1 to TRBJ1-2; D gene uncertain. Germline CDR1 is SGHRS and CDR2 is YFSETQ. V gave up 4 bases and J gave up 2 bases, with 15 bases separating them. This CDR3 is built from 15 residues. This chain's CDR3 is CASSLNPGGNYGYTF. CDR3 bases: TGCGCCAGCAGCCTAAACCCCGGAGGGAACTATGGCTACACCTTC.

V usage is TRBV7-8 and J usage is TRBJ2-7; 10 nucleotides match TRBD1. After removal of 0 bases from V and 6 bases from J, the junction contained 11 bases not matched to a gene. The CDR3 extends over 17 amino acids. Per germline, CDR1 SGHVS and CDR2 FQNEAQ. The CDR3 DNA reads as TGTGCCAGCAGCTTAGCCGCGAGACAGGGGGCGTGGGGCGAGCAGTACTTC. Residues: CASSLAARQGAWGEQYF.

V usage is TRBV7-9 and J usage is TRBJ2-5, with 10 bases matching TRBD1. The CDR3 covers 14 residues. The trim removed 5 bases at V and 4 bases at J, leaving 4 bases unmatched. CDR1 is SEHNR and CDR2 is FQNEAQ in the germline V gene (reference sequence). Here the CDR3 reads CASSLGTGAETQYF. CDR3 nucleotide sequence: TGTGCCAGCAGCCTAGGGACAGGGGCAGAGACCCAGTACTTC.

In this sample, this clone is medium-sized (0.01 to 0.1%). The V call is TRBV10-1, the J call TRBJ2-7; maybe TRBD1 (5 bases). This CDR3 comprises 11 residues. Trimming removed 4 bases from V and 7 bases from J, with 8 bases in between. Germline V CDR1 and CDR2: WNHNN, SYGVQD (reference sequence). CDR3 coding DNA: TGCGCCAGCAGTGGGGGCAGTGAGCAGTACTTC. Protein: CASSGGSEQYF.

This rearrangement joins TRBV27 to TRBJ1-1, with TRBD1 matching 7 bases. From germline, CDR1 is MNHEY and CDR2 SMNVEV (reference sequence). Trimming removed 3 bases from V and 5 bases from J; junction bases left unmatched: 0. This CDR3 is 12 amino acids long. CDR3 coding DNA: TGTGCCAGCAGTTTCAGGGGGACTGAAGCTTTCTTT. This sequence encodes CASSFRGTEAFF.

V is TRBV7-3 and J is TRBJ2-6; the match to TRBD2 covers 11 bases. After removal of 4 bases from V and 0 bases from J, the junction contained 11 bases not matched to a gene. CDR1 and CDR2 (germline): SGHTA, FQGTGA. This CDR3 spans 20 amino acids. The CDR3 protein is CASSSIVRLAGTSGANVLTF. The CDR3 DNA sequence: TGTGCCAGCAGCTCAATTGTCAGACTAGCGGGGACCTCTGGGGCCAACGTCCTGACTTTC.

The chain joins TRBV19 to TRBJ1-6, with TRBD1 matching over 7 bases. The CDR3 is 15 residues long. V was pared by 6 bases and J by 9 bases, with 11 bases of the junction left unmatched. Germline assignment: CDR1 LNHDA and CDR2 SQIVND (reference sequence). CDR3 amino acids: CASRAPGTASSPLHF. The CDR3 nucleotides read TGTGCCAGTAGGGCCCCTGGGACAGCAAGTTCACCCCTCCACTTT.

This clone turned up a few times. This chain connects TRBV2 to TRBJ1-5; D remains unclear. V was clipped by 5 bases and J by 0 bases, with 11 bases between them. The CDR3 totals 15 residues. Per the germline V gene, CDR1 is SNHLY and CDR2 is FYNNEI. In DNA form, the CDR3 reads TGTGCCAGCAGTCCGGACTGGAATAGCAATCAGCCCCAGCATTTT. Translation gives CASSPDWNSNQPQHF.

The J gene is TRBJ2-7, the V gene TRBV5-6; D is unclear. CDR1 and CDR2 (germline): SGHDT, YYEEEE. V lost 4 bases and J 7 bases, leaving 15 bases between the germline ends. This CDR3 is 13 amino acids long. CDR3 amino acids: CASSPRAYGEQYF. In nucleotides, the CDR3 is TGTGCCAGCAGCCCCCGTGCGTACGGGGAGCAGTACTTC.

The chain recombines TRBV6-5 with TRBJ1-2, with D possibly being TRBD1 (6 bases). The CDR3 spans 13 residues. Trimming left V 0 bases short and J 8 bases short, with 10 bases between. Germline lookup yields CDR1 MNHEY and CDR2 SVGAGI. This CDR3 is CASSYSTRGGYTF. The CDR3 DNA reads TGTGCCAGCAGTTACTCTACAAGGGGGGGCTACACCTTC.

V gene TRBV18 combines with J gene TRBJ1-4, with a possible D match to TRBD1 (6 bases). In germline, CDR1 is KGHSH, CDR2 LQKENI. There are 15 residues in the CDR3. Trimming took 3 bases from V and 5 from J, leaving 13 bases between them. The CDR3 protein is CASSPQDRLNEKLFF. The CDR3 DNA follows: TGTGCCAGCTCACCCCAAGACAGGCTGAATGAAAAACTGTTTTTT.

The V call is TRBV27, the J call TRBJ2-5; tentatively, D is TRBD2 (5 bases). V shed 6 bases and J shed 7 bases, with 15 bases lying between them. There are 13 residues in the CDR3. Germline assignment: CDR1 MNHEY and CDR2 SMNVEV (reference sequence). The CDR3 spells CASRATGSWTQYF. CDR3 DNA sequence: TGTGCCAGCAGAGCCACGGGAAGTTGGACCCAGTACTTC.

The rearrangement links TRBV5-6 to TRBJ1-5; D is perhaps TRBD1 (5 bases). CDR3 length: 17 residues. Germline V gene sequence: CDR1 SGHDT, CDR2 YYEEEE. The V gene lost 4 bases and the J gene lost 9 bases, with 26 bases spanning the gap. The CDR3 reads CASSLAAGPPLGRPQHF. The CDR3 DNA sequence: TGTGCCAGCAGCCTCGCCGCGGGACCCCCGCTGGGGCGGCCCCAGCATTTT.

The chain is built from TRBV9 and TRBJ1-4; a possible D gene is TRBD1 (5 bases). Germline V gene sequence: CDR1 SGDLS, CDR2 YYNGEE. Trimming cost V 2 bases and J 8 bases, with 16 bases left between them. CDR3 length: 15 residues. The CDR3: CASSVGVGREEKLFF. The DNA for the CDR3 is TGTGCCAGCAGCGTGGGTGTGGGGCGCGAAGAAAAACTGTTTTTT.

The V gene is TRBV15, the J gene TRBJ2-5, with D perhaps matching TRBD2 (6 bases). CDR3 size: 15 residues. V dropped 1 base and J dropped 4 bases, with 13 bases sitting between them. CDR1 is LNHNV, CDR2 YYDKDF, per germline (reference sequence). CDR3 DNA sequence: TGTGCCACCAGCAGAGTTGCTAGCGCCTTAGAGACCCAGTACTTC. Translating gives CATSRVASALETQYF.

In its sample, this clone was seen once. The V gene is TRBV4-1, the J gene TRBJ2-7; the D gene is possibly TRBD2 (6 bases). Trimming cost V 0 bases and J 0 bases, with 9 bases left between them. The CDR3 contains 15 residues. Germline CDR1 and CDR2: MGHRA and YSYEKL. The CDR3 DNA is TGCGCCAGCAGCCAAGATAGCGGAGTCTCCTACGAGCAGTACTTC. Residues: CASSQDSGVSYEQYF.

The CDR3 DNA reads as TGTGCCTGGAATCATCAGGGGAGTGCACCCCTCCACTTT. This translates into CAWNHQGSAPLHF. The chain recombines TRBV30 with TRBJ1-6; perhaps TRBD1 as D (6 bases). CDR3 length: 13 amino acids. Germline CDR1 reads GTSNPN; CDR2 reads SVGIG (reference sequence). V shed 4 bases and J shed 11 bases, with 15 bases lying between them.

This chain connects TRBV6-5 to TRBJ1-2; 9 nucleotides match TRBD1. Per the germline V gene, CDR1 is MNHEY and CDR2 is SVGAGI. The CDR3 extends over 15 amino acids. The junction had 9 bases not matched to a gene; V was cut back by 6 bases and J by 4 bases. The CDR3 here is CASRARDREPYGYTF. DNA for the CDR3: TGTGCCAGCAGAGCGAGGGACAGGGAGCCCTATGGCTACACCTTC.

V is TRBV14 and J is TRBJ2-5; D possibly corresponds to TRBD1 (5 bases). Germline loops: CDR1 SGHDN, CDR2 FVKESK. The CDR3 extends over 15 amino acids. Trimming took 0 bases from V and 0 from J, leaving 8 bases between them. The CDR3 bases are TGTGCCAGCAGCCAAGAAAGACAGTACCAAGAGACCCAGTACTTC. Translation: CASSQERQYQETQYF.

This chain links TRBV28 with TRBJ2-1; D is undetermined. The CDR3 is 13 residues long. The germline gives CDR1 MDHEN, CDR2 SYDVKM. With 6 bases removed from V and 3 bases from J, the gap between germline ends came to 9 bases. In DNA, the CDR3 is TGTGCCAGCAGACTGGTGAACTACAATGAGCAGTTCTTC. The encoded protein is CASRLVNYNEQFF.

The rearrangement uses TRBV6-2 or TRBV6-3 and TRBJ2-7; 14 nucleotides match TRBD2. Losses at the gene ends were 2 bases for V and 3 bases for J; bases not matched to a gene: 9. The CDR3 loop spans 18 amino acids. Germline-derived CDR1 and CDR2 are MNHEY and SVGEGT. CDR3 sequence: CASSYGTSGSRRYYEQYF. CDR3 sequence (DNA): TGTGCCAGCAGTTACGGGACTAGCGGGAGTAGAAGATACTACGAGCAGTACTTC.

V usage is TRBV5-4 and J usage is TRBJ2-5, with D perhaps matching TRBD1 (6 bases). The V gene lost 3 bases and the J gene lost 2 bases, with 14 bases spanning the gap. Per germline, CDR1 SGHNT and CDR2 YYREEE (reference sequence). CDR3 length: 15 residues. The DNA for the CDR3 is TGTGCCAGCAGCTCGGGGACAAGAAGACAAGAGACCCAGTACTTC. Residues: CASSSGTRRQETQYF.

The chain employs TRBV9 and TRBJ2-3; D might be TRBD2 (5 bases). This CDR3 comprises 14 residues. Germline loops: CDR1 SGDLS, CDR2 YYNGEE. Trimming stripped 0 bases from V and 5 bases from J, with 10 bases between. The DNA of the CDR3 is TGTGCCAGCAGCGTAGACGTACGGGGAGATACGCAGTATTTT. The encoded protein is CASSVDVRGDTQYF.

This chain connects TRBV28 to TRBJ2-3, with 9 bases lining up with TRBD2. Trimming at V came to 6 bases and at J to 2 bases, leaving 12 bases not matched to a gene. The germline V gene encodes CDR1 MDHEN and CDR2 SYDVKM. CDR3 length: 17 residues. The CDR3, as DNA: TGTGCCAGCAGCCGGCCGGCCGCGGGAGGGATCACAGATACGCAGTATTTT. Its translation: CASSRPAAGGITDTQYF.

This clone was detected only a few times. CDR3 protein: CASKRSHTASEQYF. For the CDR3, the DNA is TGTGCCAGCAAAAGATCTCATACGGCTAGCGAGCAGTACTTC. The V gene is TRBV3-1 (or the pseudogene TRBV3-2), the J gene TRBJ2-7; no reliable D call. V lost 7 bases, J lost 6 bases, and 19 bases lay in between. The CDR3 length is 14 residues. Germline CDR1 is LGHDT and CDR2 is YNNKEL (reference sequence).

This clone was detected once. The V call is TRBV3-1 (or the pseudogene TRBV3-2), the J call TRBJ2-7; TRBD2 is a possible D gene (6 bases). Per the germline V gene, CDR1 is LGHDT and CDR2 is YNNKEL (reference sequence). This CDR3 spans 14 amino acids. V was clipped by 3 bases and J by 1 base, with 10 bases between them. CDR3 bases: TGTGCCAGCAGCCACAATCGGGAGTCCTACGAGCAGTACTTC. Translated: CASSHNRESYEQYF.